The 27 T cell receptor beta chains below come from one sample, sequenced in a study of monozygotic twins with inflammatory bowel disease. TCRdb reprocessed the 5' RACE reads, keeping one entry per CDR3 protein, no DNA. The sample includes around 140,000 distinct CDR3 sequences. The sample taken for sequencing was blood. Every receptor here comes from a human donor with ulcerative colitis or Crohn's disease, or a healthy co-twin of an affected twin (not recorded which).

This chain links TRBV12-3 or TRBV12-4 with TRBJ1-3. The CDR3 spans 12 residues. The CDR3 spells CASSASGNTIYF.

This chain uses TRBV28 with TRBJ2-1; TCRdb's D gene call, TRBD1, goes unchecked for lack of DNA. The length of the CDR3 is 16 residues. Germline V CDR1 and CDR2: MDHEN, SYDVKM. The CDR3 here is CASSLPAGQGNNEQFF.

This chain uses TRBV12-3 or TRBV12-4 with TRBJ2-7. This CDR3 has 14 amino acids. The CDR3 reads CASSLGPVGYEQYF.

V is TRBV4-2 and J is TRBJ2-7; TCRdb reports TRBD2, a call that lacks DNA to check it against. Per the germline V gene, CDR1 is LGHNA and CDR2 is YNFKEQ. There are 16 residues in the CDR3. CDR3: CASSPNLLAGPYEQYF.

The CDR3 reads CASSLELAGAPSTDTQYF. The V and J genes are TRBV5-1 and TRBJ2-3; TCRdb selects TRBD2, and the lack of DNA leaves this call unchecked. Looked up from germline, CDR1 is SGHRS and CDR2 is YFSETQ. The CDR3 has 18 residues.

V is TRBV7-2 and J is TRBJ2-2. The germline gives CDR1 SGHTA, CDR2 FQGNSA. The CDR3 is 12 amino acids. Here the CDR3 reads CASSPHTGELFF. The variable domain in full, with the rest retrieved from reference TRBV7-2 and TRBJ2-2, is GAGVSQSPSNKVTEKGKDVELRCDPISGHTALYWYRQSLGQGLEFLIYFQGNSAPDKSGLPSDRFSAERTGGSVSTLTIQRTQQEDSAVYLCASSPHTGELFFGEGSRLTVL.

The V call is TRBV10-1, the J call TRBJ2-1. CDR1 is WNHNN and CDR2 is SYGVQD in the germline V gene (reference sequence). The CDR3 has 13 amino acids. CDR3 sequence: CASSGPSGNEQFF.

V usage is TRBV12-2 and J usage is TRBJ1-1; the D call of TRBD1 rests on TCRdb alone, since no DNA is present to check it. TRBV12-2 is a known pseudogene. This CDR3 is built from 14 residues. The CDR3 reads CASRLRQGSTEAFF.

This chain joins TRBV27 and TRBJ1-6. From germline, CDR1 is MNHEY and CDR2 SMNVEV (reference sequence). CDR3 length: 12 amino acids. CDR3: CASSFNSSPLHF.

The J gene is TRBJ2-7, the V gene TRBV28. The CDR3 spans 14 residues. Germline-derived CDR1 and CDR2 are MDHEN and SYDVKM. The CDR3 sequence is CASSLAGQTYEQYF.

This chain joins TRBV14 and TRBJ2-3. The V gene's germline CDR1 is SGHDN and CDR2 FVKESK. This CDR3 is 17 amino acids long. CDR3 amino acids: CASSQDQGLTSTDTQYF. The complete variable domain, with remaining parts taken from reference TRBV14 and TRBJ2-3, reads EAGVTQFPSHSVIEKGQTVTLRCDPISGHDNLYWYRRVMGKEIKFLLHFVKESKQDESGMPNNRFLAERTGGTYSTLKVQPAELEDSGVYFCASSQDQGLTSTDTQYFGPGTRLTVL.

This chain's CDR3 is CASKGPAQNTEAFF. The V gene is TRBV27, the J gene TRBJ1-1. This CDR3 contains 14 residues. The V gene's germline CDR1 is MNHEY and CDR2 SMNVEV (reference sequence).

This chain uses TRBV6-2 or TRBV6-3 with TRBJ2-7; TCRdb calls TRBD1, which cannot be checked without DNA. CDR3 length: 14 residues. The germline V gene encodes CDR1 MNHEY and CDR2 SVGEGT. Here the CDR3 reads CASSYGGTNYEQYF.

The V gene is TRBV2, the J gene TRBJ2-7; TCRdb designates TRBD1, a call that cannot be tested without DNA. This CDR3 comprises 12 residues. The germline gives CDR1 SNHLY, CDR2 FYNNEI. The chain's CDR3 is CASSRGTYEQYF. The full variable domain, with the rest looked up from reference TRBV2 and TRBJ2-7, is EPEVTQTPSHQVTQMGQEVILRCVPISNHLYFYWYRQILGQKVEFLVSFYNNEISEKSEIFDDQFSVERPDGSNFTLKIRSTKLEDSAMYFCASSRGTYEQYFGPGTRLTVT.

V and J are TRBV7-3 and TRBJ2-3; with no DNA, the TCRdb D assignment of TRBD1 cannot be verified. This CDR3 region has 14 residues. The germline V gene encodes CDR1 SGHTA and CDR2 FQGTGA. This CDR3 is CASSLGGAADTQYF.

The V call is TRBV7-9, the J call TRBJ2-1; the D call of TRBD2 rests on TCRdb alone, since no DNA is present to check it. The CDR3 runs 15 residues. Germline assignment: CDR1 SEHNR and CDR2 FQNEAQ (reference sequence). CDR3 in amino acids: CASSSSGRDVNEQFF. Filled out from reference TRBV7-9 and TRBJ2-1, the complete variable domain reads DTGVSQNPRHKITKRGQNVTFRCDPISEHNRLYWYRQTLGQGPEFLTYFQNEAQLEKSRLLSDRFSAERPKGSFSTLEIQRTEQGDSAMYLCASSSSGRDVNEQFFGPGTRLTVL.

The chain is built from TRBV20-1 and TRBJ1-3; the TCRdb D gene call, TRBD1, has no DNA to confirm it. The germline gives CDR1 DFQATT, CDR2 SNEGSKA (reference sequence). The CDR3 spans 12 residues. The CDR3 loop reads CSAKQAGNTIYF.

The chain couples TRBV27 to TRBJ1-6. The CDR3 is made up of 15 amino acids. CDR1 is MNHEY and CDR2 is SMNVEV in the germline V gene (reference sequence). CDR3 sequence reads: CASSLSGGRNSPLHF.

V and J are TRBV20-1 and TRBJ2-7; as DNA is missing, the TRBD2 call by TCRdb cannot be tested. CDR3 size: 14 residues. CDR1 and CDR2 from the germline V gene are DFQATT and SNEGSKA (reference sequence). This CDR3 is CSASSGSWVYEQYF.

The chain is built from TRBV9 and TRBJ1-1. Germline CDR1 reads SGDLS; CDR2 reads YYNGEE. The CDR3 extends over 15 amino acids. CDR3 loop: CASSVATGPNTEAFF.

The CDR3 reads CASSLNRGNTQYF. The chain links TRBV7-6 to TRBJ2-3. Germline CDR1 is SGHVS and CDR2 is FNYEAQ. The CDR3 spans 13 residues.

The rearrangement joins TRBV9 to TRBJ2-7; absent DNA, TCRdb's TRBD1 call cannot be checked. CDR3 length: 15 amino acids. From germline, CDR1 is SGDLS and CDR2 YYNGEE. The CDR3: CASSPSGTGSYEQYF.

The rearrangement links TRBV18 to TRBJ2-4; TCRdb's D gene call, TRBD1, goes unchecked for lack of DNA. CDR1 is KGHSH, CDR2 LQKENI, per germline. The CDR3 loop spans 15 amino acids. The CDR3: CASSPLPGTSGNQYF.

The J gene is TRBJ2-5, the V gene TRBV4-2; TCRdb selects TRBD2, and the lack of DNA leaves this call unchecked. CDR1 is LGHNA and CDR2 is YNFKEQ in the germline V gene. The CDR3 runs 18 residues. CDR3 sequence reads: CASSPSSIAGGAQETQYF.

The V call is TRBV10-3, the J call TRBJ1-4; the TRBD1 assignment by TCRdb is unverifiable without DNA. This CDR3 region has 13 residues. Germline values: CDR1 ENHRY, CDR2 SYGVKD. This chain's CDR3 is CAISARDNEKLFF.

Here the CDR3 reads CAIVKTGGTGELFF. The chain is built from TRBV10-3 and TRBJ2-2; TCRdb names TRBD1, which stays unverified in the absence of DNA. The CDR3 is 14 residues long. Germline values: CDR1 ENHRY, CDR2 SYGVKD.

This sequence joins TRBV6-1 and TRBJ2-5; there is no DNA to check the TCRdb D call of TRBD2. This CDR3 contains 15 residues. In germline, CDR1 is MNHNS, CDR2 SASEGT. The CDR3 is CASRGTSAYQETQYF.